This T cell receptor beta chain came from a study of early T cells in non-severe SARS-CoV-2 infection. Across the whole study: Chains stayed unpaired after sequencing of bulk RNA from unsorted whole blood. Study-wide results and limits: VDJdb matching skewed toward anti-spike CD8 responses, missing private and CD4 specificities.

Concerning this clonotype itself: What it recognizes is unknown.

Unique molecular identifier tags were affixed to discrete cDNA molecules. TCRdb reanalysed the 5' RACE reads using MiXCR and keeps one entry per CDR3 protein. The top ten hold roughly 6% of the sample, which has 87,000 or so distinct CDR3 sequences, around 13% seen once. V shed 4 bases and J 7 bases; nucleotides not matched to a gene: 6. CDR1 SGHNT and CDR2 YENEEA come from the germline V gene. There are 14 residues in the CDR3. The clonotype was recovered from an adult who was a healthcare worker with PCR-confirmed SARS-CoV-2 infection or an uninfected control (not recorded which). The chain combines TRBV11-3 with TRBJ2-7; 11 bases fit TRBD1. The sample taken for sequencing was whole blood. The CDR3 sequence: CASSSWTGGNEQYF. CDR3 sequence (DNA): TGTGCCAGCAGCTCCTGGACAGGGGGCAATGAGCAGTACTTC.